This is a list of T cell receptor beta chains from one sample in a study of CD8 T cells in ankylosing spondylitis. MiXCR was run by TCRdb on the 5' RACE reads, yielding one entry per CDR3 protein. The sample includes approximately 130,000 distinct CDR3 sequences, roughly 11% seen only once; the top ten take around 4.3%. The sequencing input was blood, either unsorted or a sorted T cell fraction (not recorded which). The receptors come from a female donor with ankylosing spondylitis or in good health (not recorded which). Both conserved end residues are part of each CDR3. Fields, in order: D gene, clone size, J gene, V gene, CDR3 protein, CDR3 DNA. The D gene is left open where the match is weak. Only part of the rows carry a size: once, few, many, or a class if the clone is expanded.

d_call: TRBD2
clone_size: many
j_call: TRBJ2-1
v_call: TRBV9
cdr3_aa: CASSVALASGTDNEQFF
cdr3_nt: TGTGCCAGCAGCGTAGCTTTAGCTAGCGGGACCGACAATGAGCAGTTCTTC

d_call: -
clone_size: many
j_call: TRBJ1-4
v_call: TRBV12-3/TRBV12-4
cdr3_aa: CASSSAGGGEKLFF
cdr3_nt: TGTGCCAGCAGTTCCGCCGGGGGGGGTGAAAAACTGTTTTTT

d_call: -
clone_size: many
j_call: TRBJ2-7
v_call: TRBV5-1
cdr3_aa: CASSEAVSFNEQYF
cdr3_nt: TGCGCCAGCAGCGAGGCAGTTTCCTTCAACGAGCAGTACTTC

d_call: -
clone_size: -
j_call: TRBJ1-2
v_call: TRBV7-9
cdr3_aa: CASRSDPVYGYTF
cdr3_nt: TGTGCCAGCAGGTCGGACCCTGTATACGGCTACACCTTC

d_call: -
clone_size: many
j_call: TRBJ2-7
v_call: TRBV12-3/TRBV12-4
cdr3_aa: CASSLSGEQYF
cdr3_nt: TGTGCCAGCAGTTTGAGTGGCGAGCAGTACTTC

d_call: -
clone_size: -
j_call: TRBJ2-7
v_call: TRBV12-3/TRBV12-4
cdr3_aa: CAGSVLGGDEQYF
cdr3_nt: TGTGCCGGCAGCGTACTAGGAGGGGACGAGCAGTACTTC

d_call: -
clone_size: many
j_call: TRBJ2-4
v_call: TRBV6-1
cdr3_aa: CASSREGDGDIQYF
cdr3_nt: TGTGCCAGCAGTCGCGAGGGAGATGGAGACATTCAGTACTTC

d_call: -
clone_size: many
j_call: TRBJ2-7
v_call: TRBV12-3/TRBV12-4
cdr3_aa: CASSFRRPQNEQYF
cdr3_nt: TGTGCCAGCAGTTTTAGGCGGCCGCAGAACGAGCAGTACTTC

d_call: -
clone_size: many
j_call: TRBJ1-6
v_call: TRBV11-2
cdr3_aa: CASSLERDSPLHF
cdr3_nt: TGTGCCAGCAGCTTAGAAAGGGATTCACCCCTCCACTTT

d_call: -
clone_size: many
j_call: TRBJ2-6
v_call: TRBV19
cdr3_aa: CASSMGDLGSGANVLTF
cdr3_nt: TGTGCCAGTAGTATGGGTGACTTAGGTTCTGGGGCCAACGTCCTGACTTTC

d_call: TRBD1
clone_size: many
j_call: TRBJ1-5
v_call: TRBV20-1
cdr3_aa: CSAIDRGNQPQHF
cdr3_nt: TGCAGTGCTATCGACAGGGGGAATCAGCCCCAGCATTTT

d_call: -
clone_size: few
j_call: TRBJ2-7
v_call: TRBV19
cdr3_aa: CASSPVATYEQYF
cdr3_nt: TGTGCCAGTAGCCCAGTCGCCACCTACGAGCAGTACTTC

d_call: -
clone_size: many
j_call: TRBJ2-5
v_call: TRBV6-5
cdr3_aa: CASSYRRLTGLSGETQYF
cdr3_nt: TGTGCCAGCAGTTATAGGCGGTTGACCGGACTTAGTGGGGAGACCCAGTACTTC

d_call: -
clone_size: many
j_call: TRBJ1-1
v_call: TRBV12-3/TRBV12-4
cdr3_aa: CASSFISHRVFSTEAFF
cdr3_nt: TGTGCCAGCAGTTTTATCTCCCACAGGGTCTTTTCCACTGAAGCTTTCTTT

d_call: -
clone_size: many
j_call: TRBJ2-2
v_call: TRBV7-9
cdr3_aa: CASSHGELFF
cdr3_nt: TGTGCCAGCAGCCACGGGGAGCTGTTTTTT

d_call: TRBD1
clone_size: many
j_call: TRBJ1-2
v_call: TRBV5-6
cdr3_aa: CASRPRDSFNYGYTF
cdr3_nt: TGTGCCAGCCGCCCCAGGGACAGCTTCAACTATGGCTACACCTTC

d_call: -
clone_size: many
j_call: TRBJ2-2
v_call: TRBV3-1
cdr3_aa: CASSQRGAAGELFF
cdr3_nt: TGTGCCAGCAGCCAGAGGGGGGCCGCCGGGGAGCTGTTTTTT

d_call: -
clone_size: many
j_call: TRBJ2-6
v_call: TRBV12-3/TRBV12-4
cdr3_aa: CASSLAGIDVLTF
cdr3_nt: TGTGCCAGCAGTTTAGCCGGTATTGACGTCCTGACTTTC

d_call: -
clone_size: many
j_call: TRBJ2-1
v_call: TRBV24-1
cdr3_aa: CATRLALGVSYNEQFF
cdr3_nt: TGTGCCACCAGGTTAGCGTTGGGAGTGTCCTACAATGAGCAGTTCTTC

d_call: -
clone_size: many
j_call: TRBJ2-1
v_call: TRBV9
cdr3_aa: CASSVGPASEQFF
cdr3_nt: TGTGCCAGCAGCGTAGGCCCAGCCAGTGAGCAGTTCTTC

d_call: TRBD2
clone_size: many
j_call: TRBJ2-3
v_call: TRBV10-2
cdr3_aa: CASFVAGDRTDTQYF
cdr3_nt: TGCGCCAGCTTCGTAGCGGGAGATCGCACAGATACGCAGTATTTT

d_call: TRBD1
clone_size: many
j_call: TRBJ1-2
v_call: TRBV18
cdr3_aa: CASSPRTGDYGYTF
cdr3_nt: TGTGCCAGCTCCCCCCGGACAGGGGACTATGGCTACACCTTC

d_call: TRBD1
clone_size: many
j_call: TRBJ2-1
v_call: TRBV7-9
cdr3_aa: CASSSWDSGDRLEQFF
cdr3_nt: TGTGCCAGCAGCTCCTGGGACAGCGGAGATCGATTGGAGCAGTTCTTC

d_call: TRBD1
clone_size: few
j_call: TRBJ1-5
v_call: TRBV18
cdr3_aa: CASSHGDRGQPQHF
cdr3_nt: TGTGCCAGCTCACATGGAGACAGGGGGCAGCCCCAGCATTTT

d_call: -
clone_size: many
j_call: TRBJ2-7
v_call: TRBV20-1
cdr3_aa: CSASWLNEQYF
cdr3_nt: TGCAGTGCTAGTTGGCTGAACGAGCAGTACTTC

d_call: -
clone_size: -
j_call: TRBJ2-4
v_call: TRBV20-1
cdr3_aa: CSAKEGAKNIQYF
cdr3_nt: TGCAGTGCTAAGGAGGGTGCCAAAAACATTCAGTACTTC

d_call: -
clone_size: many
j_call: TRBJ1-1
v_call: TRBV4-1
cdr3_aa: CASSQLLYNTEAFF
cdr3_nt: TGCGCCAGCAGCCAGTTGTTATATAACACTGAAGCTTTCTTT

d_call: -
clone_size: many
j_call: TRBJ1-2
v_call: TRBV5-5
cdr3_aa: CASSSDSRYGYTF
cdr3_nt: TGTGCCAGCAGCTCGGACAGCCGCTATGGCTACACCTTC

d_call: TRBD1
clone_size: many
j_call: TRBJ2-7
v_call: TRBV20-1
cdr3_aa: CSARQGESRYEQYF
cdr3_nt: TGCAGTGCTAGACAGGGGGAATCTAGGTACGAGCAGTACTTC

d_call: -
clone_size: few
j_call: TRBJ1-2
v_call: TRBV20-1
cdr3_aa: CSAPPRPPFSDGYTF
cdr3_nt: TGCAGTGCCCCACCCAGGCCGCCCTTCTCGGATGGCTACACCTTC

d_call: -
clone_size: many
j_call: TRBJ2-6
v_call: TRBV5-1
cdr3_aa: CASSLGGHSGANVLTF
cdr3_nt: TGCGCCAGCAGCTTAGGGGGGCATTCTGGGGCCAACGTCCTGACTTTC

d_call: -
clone_size: few
j_call: TRBJ1-1
v_call: TRBV21-1
cdr3_aa: CASSAREGQVNTEAFF
cdr3_nt: TGTGCCAGCAGCGCTCGGGAGGGGCAGGTGAACACTGAAGCTTTCTTT

d_call: TRBD2
clone_size: many
j_call: TRBJ2-3
v_call: TRBV20-1
cdr3_aa: CSFPSGSTDTQYF
cdr3_nt: TGCAGCTTCCCTAGCGGTAGCACAGATACGCAGTATTTT

d_call: TRBD2
clone_size: many
j_call: TRBJ2-7
v_call: TRBV9
cdr3_aa: CASSVGLSSGGLFYEQYF
cdr3_nt: TGTGCCAGCAGCGTAGGACTCTCTAGCGGGGGGCTCTTCTACGAGCAGTACTTC

d_call: TRBD1
clone_size: -
j_call: TRBJ1-1
v_call: TRBV18
cdr3_aa: CASSPRDRAGTEAFF
cdr3_nt: TGTGCCAGCTCGCCGCGGGACAGGGCTGGCACTGAAGCTTTCTTT

d_call: -
clone_size: -
j_call: TRBJ2-5
v_call: TRBV11-3
cdr3_aa: CASSFRRETQYF
cdr3_nt: TGTGCCAGCAGCTTCAGGAGGGAGACCCAGTACTTC

d_call: -
clone_size: many
j_call: TRBJ2-5
v_call: TRBV7-7
cdr3_aa: CASSLGRLPRETQYF
cdr3_nt: TGTGCCAGCAGCTTGGGAAGACTGCCCCGAGAGACCCAGTACTTC

d_call: -
clone_size: many
j_call: TRBJ2-5
v_call: TRBV7-9
cdr3_aa: CASSLIGTQYF
cdr3_nt: TGTGCCAGCAGCTTAATTGGGACCCAGTACTTC